This T cell receptor beta chain emerged from a study of identical twins. In TCRdb, the 5' RACE reads were re-called with MiXCR into one record per CDR3 protein. The table has under 900,000 distinct CDR3 sequences, approximately 13% seen once. This clonotype occurred a few times. What it binds is not known. The length of the CDR3 is 16 residues. With V trimmed by 1 base and J by 3 bases, 7 bases remained unmatched. Germline V gives CDR1 MGHRA, CDR2 YSYEKL. Study conclusions and caveats: Shared out-of-frame alpha sequences (those common to twins) showed excess low generation probability. Conclusions leaned on cross-sectional statistical analysis and did not track the same donors over time. Clonotypes of the beta chain that were abundant in cord blood carried fewer insertions (memory repertoires showed none).

The same data also contributed to another study, on yellow fever vaccine responses in identical twins. That investigation notes: Twins' vaccine T cell responses reportedly seemed partly convergent and partly personalized.

This sequence joins TRBV4-1 and TRBJ1-1, with 8 bases fitting TRBD1. The sample comprised PBMCs. This receptor was identified in a woman under 30 in good health. Here the CDR3 reads CASSQGQGRDHTEAFF. The CDR3 DNA sequence: TGCGCCAGCAGCCAAGGACAGGGGAGGGATCACACTGAAGCTTTCTTT.